Listed here are 8 T cell receptor beta chains from one sample, sequenced in a study of blood T cells in healthy people across ages. Next came a second PCR, run for roughly 7 to 12 cycles, which used a sample-barcoded 5' primer along with a J-beta primer mix. TCRdb fed the 5' RACE reads into MiXCR, producing one record per CDR3 protein. The sample consists of some 850,000 distinct CDR3 sequences, roughly 24% of them appearing once. These same data were also listed under a study on T cells of mothers and their children.

The sequencing input was blood. These receptors all stem from a boy between 10 and 17 years old in good health.

This clonotype has a handful of counts. CDR3: CASRFRGTANTGELFF. Here the CDR3 DNA reads TGTGCCAGCAGATTCCGGGGGACGGCAAACACCGGGGAGCTGTTTTTT. This chain uses TRBV12-3 or TRBV12-4 with TRBJ2-2; D may be TRBD2 (6 bases). The CDR3 is 16 amino acids. V dropped 6 bases and J dropped 2 bases, with 16 bases sitting between them.

This clonotype was seen only a few times. J is TRBJ2-3 and V is TRBV5-1, with D perhaps TRBD2 (5 bases). The CDR3 is 15 residues long. V lost 4 bases and J 3 bases, leaving 15 bases between the germline ends. Germline-derived CDR1 and CDR2 are SGHRS and YFSETQ. The CDR3 reads CASSQEVLSTDTQYF. CDR3 DNA sequence: TGCGCCAGCAGCCAGGAGGTCTTAAGTACAGATACGCAGTATTTT.

CDR3 amino acids: CASSQDDRPYTDTQYF. DNA for the CDR3: TGTGCCAGCAGCCAAGATGATAGACCATACACAGATACGCAGTATTTT. J is TRBJ2-3 and V is TRBV3-1; D gene ambiguous. CDR1 and CDR2 (germline): LGHDT, YNNKEL (reference sequence). V gave up 0 bases and J gave up 2 bases, with 12 bases separating them. This CDR3 has 16 amino acids.

In this sample, this clonotype turned up a few times. J is TRBJ2-4 and V is TRBV12-3 or TRBV12-4; D possibly corresponds to TRBD2 (5 bases). Trimming left V 5 bases short and J 6 bases short, with 14 bases between. This CDR3 is 14 amino acids long. CDR3 sequence: CASSPGGRGNIQYF. Here the CDR3 DNA reads TGTGCCAGCAGTCCCGGTGGACGGGGAAACATTCAGTACTTC.

This clonotype was counted many times. The chain links TRBV27 to TRBJ2-5, with 8 bases that match TRBD1. V shed 8 bases, J shed 3 bases, and the junction held 5 bases outside the gene matches. CDR1 is MNHEY and CDR2 is SMNVEV in the germline V gene (reference sequence). This CDR3 spans 13 amino acids. CDR3 loop: CASRGTGEETQYF. In DNA form, the CDR3 reads TGTGCCAGCCGGGGGACAGGCGAAGAGACCCAGTACTTC.

In regard to this clonotype: Relative to the germline gene, one junction end is altered; a read error may explain this. The chain has TRBV18 and TRBJ2-5, with D unresolved. The DNA end is a closer match to TRBJ2-7, so the J assignment may be wrong. The CDR3 length is 12 residues. Germline CDR1 reads KGHSH; CDR2 reads LQKENI. The CDR3 DNA sequence: TGTGCCGGCTCGACCGAGTCCTACGAGCAGTACTTC. Its protein is CAGSTESYEQYF.

This clonotype was detected a few times. The CDR3 here is CASSADRVTEAFF. The CDR3 region has the DNA TGTGCCAGCAGTGCGGACAGGGTCACTGAAGCTTTCTTT. The chain links TRBV2 to TRBJ1-1; 8 nucleotides line up with TRBD1. CDR3 size: 13 residues. J gave up 4 bases and V 4 bases, and 2 bases lay outside the gene matches. CDR1 and CDR2 from the germline V gene are SNHLY and FYNNEI.

This clonotype has just a few counts. The V call is TRBV11-2, the J call TRBJ2-6; 11 bases line up with TRBD1. This CDR3 region has 18 residues. The V gene's germline CDR1 is SGHAT and CDR2 FQNNGV. With 1 base clipped from V and 0 bases from J, the junction kept 2 bases outside the gene matches. CDR3 amino acids: CASSLGTGGVSGANVLTF. The CDR3 region has the DNA TGTGCCAGCAGCTTAGGGACAGGGGGCGTCTCTGGGGCCAACGTCCTGACTTTC.